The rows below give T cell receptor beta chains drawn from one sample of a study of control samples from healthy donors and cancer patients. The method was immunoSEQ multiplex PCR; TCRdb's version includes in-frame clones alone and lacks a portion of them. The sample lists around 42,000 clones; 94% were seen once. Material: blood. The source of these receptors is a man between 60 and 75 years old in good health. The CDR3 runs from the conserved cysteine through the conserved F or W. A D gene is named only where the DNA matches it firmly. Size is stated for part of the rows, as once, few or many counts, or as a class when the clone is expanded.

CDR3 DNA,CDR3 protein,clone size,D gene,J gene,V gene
TGTGCCAGCAGCCCCAGGCGAAAAAACATTCAGTACTTC,CASSPRRKNIQYF,once,NA,TRBJ2-4,TRBV3-1/TRBV3-2
TGCAGCGTTGAATTCGGGCAGGACTGGGAGCAGTACTTC,CSVEFGQDWEQYF,NA,NA,TRBJ2-7,TRBV29-1
TGTGCCAGCCGCCCTGAGGGGCGGAACTATGGCTACACCTTC,CASRPEGRNYGYTF,NA,NA,TRBJ1-2,TRBV7-9
TGTGCCAGCAGCCACCAGACAGGGAACGACGAGCAGTACTTC,CASSHQTGNDEQYF,NA,TRBD1,TRBJ2-7,TRBV28
TGTGCCAGCACCGGGACAGGGCCCGATCAGCCCCAGCATTTT,CASTGTGPDQPQHF,NA,NA,TRBJ1-5,TRBV21-1
TGTGCCAGCGCAACCAGCGGGAGGGCCGCACAAGAGACCCAGTACTTC,CASATSGRAAQETQYF,once,TRBD2,TRBJ2-5,TRBV18
TGTGCTAGTGGTTTGGATACCGGTGCAACTAATGAAAAACTGTTTTTT,CASGLDTGATNEKLFF,NA,NA,TRBJ1-4,TRBV12-5
TGTGCCAGCAGTTCCGGACAGTTTCGAGAGCCCCAGCATTTT,CASSSGQFREPQHF,NA,NA,TRBJ1-5,TRBV27
TGTGCCAGCAGCCAAGATCGGACTGAAAAACTGTTTTTT,CASSQDRTEKLFF,NA,NA,TRBJ1-4,TRBV3-1/TRBV3-2
TGTGCCAGCAGCCCCGACAGACTGAACACTGAAGCTTTCTTT,CASSPDRLNTEAFF,NA,NA,TRBJ1-1,TRBV7-9
TGTGCCAGCAGCTTCGGGAGCTATGAAAAACTGTTTTTT,CASSFGSYEKLFF,NA,NA,TRBJ1-4,TRBV7-9
TGTGCCAGTAGTGTGGACAGGGCTACCTACGAGCAGTACTTC,CASSVDRATYEQYF,NA,TRBD1,TRBJ2-7,TRBV19
TGTGCCAGCAGCTACGGAAACACCATATATTTT,CASSYGNTIYF,NA,NA,TRBJ1-3,TRBV5-6
TGTGCCAGCAGTTACGGTCGCACGACTTCCTACAATGAGCAGTTCTTC,CASSYGRTTSYNEQFF,NA,NA,TRBJ2-1,TRBV6-6
TGTGCCAGCACACTCAGGGGGGACTATGGCTACACCTTC,CASTLRGDYGYTF,NA,TRBD1,TRBJ1-2,TRBV28
TGTGCCAGCAGCTGGGGACTAGCGGGAGATGAGACCCAGTACTTC,CASSWGLAGDETQYF,NA,TRBD2,TRBJ2-5,TRBV5-8
TGTGCCAGCAGCGAAAGCCCCTCCTACGAGCAGTACTTC,CASSESPSYEQYF,NA,NA,TRBJ2-7,TRBV7-3
TGTGCCAGCAGTCCCCCAGGGTCGACCTGGGCCAACGTCCTGACTTTC,CASSPPGSTWANVLTF,NA,NA,TRBJ2-6,TRBV7-9
TGTGCCAGCAGGAGGGGCGCAGAATTCAATCAGCCCCAGCATTTT,CASRRGAEFNQPQHF,NA,NA,TRBJ1-5,TRBV6-5
TGTGCCAGCAGTGCGGTGACTAGCGGCTACAATGAGCAGTTCTTC,CASSAVTSGYNEQFF,once,TRBD2,TRBJ2-1,TRBV2
TGTGCCAGTAGTATCCTTGGACTAGCGGGAGGTGCGAACACCGGGGAGCTGTTTTTT,CASSILGLAGGANTGELFF,NA,TRBD2,TRBJ2-2,TRBV19
TGTGCCAGCAGCTCAAACCACCCAGGGGCGGAAGCTTTCTTT,CASSSNHPGAEAFF,NA,NA,TRBJ1-1,TRBV11-3
TGTGCCAGCGGGTCGGGGACCCAGTACTTC,CASGSGTQYF,NA,NA,TRBJ2-5,TRBV3-1/TRBV3-2
TGTGCCAGCAGCATCACCTCCTACGAGCAGTACTTC,CASSITSYEQYF,NA,NA,TRBJ2-7,TRBV6-2/TRBV6-3
TGTGCCACCAGTGATACTAGCGGGAGAGCCGGGGAGCTGTTTTTT,CATSDTSGRAGELFF,few,TRBD2,TRBJ2-2,TRBV24-1
TGTGCCAGCAGTGTCGGACAGGGAGAGGGGGAAAAACTGTTTTTT,CASSVGQGEGEKLFF,NA,TRBD1,TRBJ1-4,TRBV6-2/TRBV6-3
TGTGCCAGCAGTTTATTGCACAGGGTAGAAGCTTTCTTT,CASSLLHRVEAFF,NA,NA,TRBJ1-1,TRBV28
TGTGCCAGCAGCGTAGCCGGCGGGGACACTGAAGCTTTCTTT,CASSVAGGDTEAFF,NA,NA,TRBJ1-1,TRBV9
TGTGCCAGCAGCAAGAATGGAGAGACCCAGTACTTC,CASSKNGETQYF,NA,NA,TRBJ2-5,TRBV12-3/TRBV12-4
TGTGCCAGCAGCCGAGTTGGCGGACAGGGGAGCACAGATACGCAGTATTTT,CASSRVGGQGSTDTQYF,NA,TRBD1,TRBJ2-3,TRBV5-6
TGTGCCAGCAGTTACTCGGCGGGCAGGGGCACCGGGGAGCTGTTTTTT,CASSYSAGRGTGELFF,once,NA,TRBJ2-2,TRBV6-6
TGTGCCACCAGTGGCAGTGTGGGGCGGACGAACACCGGGGAGCTGTTTTTT,CATSGSVGRTNTGELFF,NA,NA,TRBJ2-2,TRBV24-1